The next 22 T cell receptor beta chains were all read from a single sample in a study of T cell clonotyping in hematopoietic cell transplantation. Time point in this sample: recipient sample about 28 days before transplant, after cytoreduction. Clones were sequenced by immunoSEQ multiplex PCR, and TCRdb holds only the in-frame ones, with some missing. The sample shows about 41,000 clones, roughly 80% of them seen only once. The sequences come from peripheral blood mononuclear cells, collected before stem cell transplant. The receptors originated from a man aged 55 to 70 with myelodysplastic syndrome. Some clones in this sample may be carry-over from other donors' samples.

The chain uses TRBV7-9 and TRBJ1-4, with 7 bases matching TRBD1. The CDR3 has 15 amino acids. Trimming cost V 5 bases and J 4 bases; bases outside gene matches: 7. Per the germline V gene, CDR1 is SEHNR and CDR2 is FQNEAQ (reference sequence). The CDR3 DNA sequence: TGTGCCAGCAGCCCCGGGGACAGAAGTAATGAAAAACTGTTTTTT. It translates to CASSPGDRSNEKLFF.

The chain has TRBV5-1 and TRBJ1-1; 11 bases are a match to TRBD1. This CDR3 has 13 residues. Trimming cost V 4 bases and J 10 bases; bases outside gene matches: 6. Germline V CDR1 and CDR2: SGHRS, YFSETQ. The CDR3 protein is CASSPGQGARAFF. CDR3 bases: TGCGCCAGCAGCCCAGGACAGGGGGCGAGAGCTTTCTTT.

This chain uses TRBV25-1 with TRBJ1-4; 7 bases agree with TRBD1. Germline assignment: CDR1 MGHDK and CDR2 SYGVNS. The CDR3 spans 16 residues. Trimming at V came to 0 bases and at J to 2 bases, leaving 3 bases not matched to a gene. CDR3 residues: CASSEYGGQTNEKLFF. CDR3 bases: TGTGCCAGCAGTGAATATGGGGGACAGACTAATGAAAAACTGTTTTTT.

This clone was seen more than once but under ten times. This chain connects TRBV7-9 to TRBJ1-2; no clear D gene. The length of the CDR3 is 12 residues. V was pared by 8 bases and J by 8 bases, with 15 bases between. Germline-derived CDR1 and CDR2 are SEHNR and FQNEAQ (reference sequence). The CDR3 loop is CASANSQQGYTF. The CDR3, as DNA: TGTGCCAGCGCAAATTCACAGCAAGGCTACACCTTC. Supplemented by reference TRBV7-9 and TRBJ1-2, the full variable domain reads DTGVSQNPRHKITKRGQNVTFRCDPISEHNRLYWYRQTLGQGPEFLTYFQNEAQLEKSRLLSDRFSAERPKGSFSTLEIQRTEQGDSAMYLCASANSQQGYTFGSGTRLTVV.

This clone appeared once. Here the CDR3 reads CASSVDQGRSTRELFF. Written as DNA, the CDR3 is TGTGCCAGCAGCGTAGATCAGGGCCGGTCAACCAGGGAGCTGTTTTTT. The V call is TRBV9, the J call TRBJ2-2; D is perhaps TRBD1 (5 bases). The CDR3 has 16 amino acids. Trimming took off 0 bases at V and 9 bases at J, with 18 bases between the two ends. Germline loops: CDR1 SGDLS, CDR2 YYNGEE. Complete variable domain (other parts from reference TRBV9 and TRBJ2-2): DSGVTQTPKHLITATGQRVTLRCSPRSGDLSVYWYQQSLDQGLQFLIQYYNGEERAKGNILERFSAQQFPDLHSELNLSSLELGDSALYFCASSVDQGRSTRELFFGEGSRLTVL.

The rearrangement uses TRBV27 and TRBJ1-2, with no clear D. CDR3 length: 13 amino acids. Germline CDR1 MNHEY, CDR2 SMNVEV (reference sequence). Trimming pared 3 bases from V and 8 bases from J, leaving 13 bases between. The CDR3 loop is CASSLVGLGGYTF. DNA of the CDR3: TGTGCCAGCAGTTTGGTGGGCTTAGGGGGCTACACCTTC.

The chain recombines TRBV7-2 with TRBJ1-1; possibly TRBD1 for D (6 bases). Trimming stripped 5 bases from V and 1 base from J, with 8 bases between. Germline V gene data show CDR1 as SGHTA and CDR2 as FQGNSA. The CDR3 runs to 13 residues. The CDR3 is CASSVDRNTEAFF. The CDR3 bases are TGTGCCAGCAGCGTGGACAGGAACACTGAAGCTTTCTTT. The variable domain in full, completed from reference TRBV7-2 and TRBJ1-1, reads GAGVSQSPSNKVTEKGKDVELRCDPISGHTALYWYRQSLGQGLEFLIYFQGNSAPDKSGLPSDRFSAERTGGSVSTLTIQRTQQEDSAVYLCASSVDRNTEAFFGQGTRLTVV.

The V call is TRBV30, the J call TRBJ1-2; 9 nucleotides align to TRBD1. Germline CDR1 reads GTSNPN; CDR2 reads SVGIG (reference sequence). The CDR3 consists of 14 residues. V lost 3 bases to trimming and J lost 5 bases; unmatched junction nucleotides: 7. The CDR3 nucleotides read TGTGCCTGGAGCCGACAGGGGGAAGTTTATGGCTACACCTTC. This sequence encodes CAWSRQGEVYGYTF.

This sequence joins TRBV7-2 and TRBJ2-7, with D perhaps given as TRBD1 or TRBD2 (5 bases each). The CDR3 consists of 15 residues. Germline V gene sequence: CDR1 SGHTA, CDR2 FQGNSA. V was clipped by 2 bases and J by 1 base, with 12 bases between them. The CDR3 DNA is TGTGCCAGCAGCTTAAATCTGGGACCTTCCTACGAGCAGTACTTC. Protein: CASSLNLGPSYEQYF. The variable domain in full, completed from reference TRBV7-2 and TRBJ2-7, reads GAGVSQSPSNKVTEKGKDVELRCDPISGHTALYWYRQSLGQGLEFLIYFQGNSAPDKSGLPSDRFSAERTGGSVSTLTIQRTQQEDSAVYLCASSLNLGPSYEQYFGPGTRLTVT.

This clone was seen only once. The genes are TRBV25-1 and TRBJ1-1; D is unresolved. Germline V gives CDR1 MGHDK, CDR2 SYGVNS. The CDR3 is 12 residues long. Between the trimmed V and J ends, which lost 8 bases and 0 bases, there was a span of 7 bases. CDR3 residues: CASGFMNTEAFF. In nucleotides, the CDR3 is TGTGCCAGCGGTTTCATGAACACTGAAGCTTTCTTT.

V usage is TRBV27 and J usage is TRBJ1-5, with a possible D match to TRBD1 (6 bases). Germline CDR1 MNHEY, CDR2 SMNVEV (reference sequence). V shed 8 bases and J shed 9 bases, with 14 bases lying between them. This CDR3 has 12 residues. The CDR3 spells CASGKGGLPQHF. DNA of the CDR3: TGTGCCAGCGGGAAAGGGGGACTGCCCCAGCATTTT.

The DNA of the CDR3 is TGTGCCAGTCTTGAAACAGGGGGGCAGCCCCAGCATTTT. Translated, it gives CASLETGGQPQHF. This chain joins TRBV19 and TRBJ1-5, with 8 bases lining up with TRBD1. Germline-derived CDR1 and CDR2 are LNHDA and SQIVND (reference sequence). The trim removed 8 bases at V and 7 bases at J, leaving 7 bases unmatched. The CDR3 runs to 13 residues. The full variable domain, in which reference TRBV19 and TRBJ1-5 provide the parts outside the CDR3, is DGGITQSPKYLFRKEGQNVTLSCEQNLNHDAMYWYRQDPGQGLRLIYYSQIVNDFQKGDIAEGYSVSREKKESFPLTVTSAQKNPTAFYLCASLETGGQPQHFGDGTRLSIL.

This rearrangement joins TRBV7-9 to TRBJ2-7, with 7 bases identical to TRBD1. The CDR3 is made up of 15 amino acids. Germline CDR1 reads SEHNR; CDR2 reads FQNEAQ (reference sequence). Trimming removed 1 base from V and 2 bases from J; junction bases left unmatched: 5. The CDR3: CASSLDQGVTYEQYF. In nucleotides, the CDR3 is TGTGCCAGCAGCTTAGATCAGGGGGTCACCTACGAGCAGTACTTC.

The gene calls are TRBV19 and TRBJ2-2, with 9 bases identical to TRBD1. Germline loops: CDR1 LNHDA, CDR2 SQIVND (reference sequence). V dropped 5 bases and J dropped 5; count of bases not matched to a gene: 3. The CDR3 contains 14 residues. CDR3 sequence reads: CASSGTGRTGELFF. DNA for the CDR3: TGTGCCAGTAGTGGGACAGGGAGGACCGGGGAGCTGTTTTTT.

The chain links TRBV10-2 to TRBJ2-2, with a tentative D call TRBD2 (6 bases). With 7 bases removed from V and 4 bases from J, the gap between germline ends came to 13 bases. The CDR3 loop spans 14 amino acids. Per the germline V gene, CDR1 is WSHSY and CDR2 is SAAADI. CDR3 residues: CASTRDLPTGELFF. CDR3 coding DNA: TGCGCCAGCACCAGGGACTTGCCCACCGGGGAGCTGTTTTTT.

The gene calls are TRBV28 and TRBJ1-6; TRBD1 might be the D (5 bases). Germline V gene data show CDR1 as MDHEN and CDR2 as SYDVKM. This CDR3 has 14 residues. Trimming cost V 7 bases and J 5 bases, with 12 bases left between them. The CDR3 region is CASNPPGNNSPLHF. The CDR3 DNA is TGTGCCAGCAACCCCCCAGGGAATAATTCACCCCTCCACTTT. The entire variable domain, with the rest obtained from reference TRBV28 and TRBJ1-6, is as follows: DVKVTQSSRYLVKRTGEKVFLECVQDMDHENMFWYRQDPGLGLRLIYFSYDVKMKEKGDIPEGYSVSREKKERFSLILESASTNQTSMYLCASNPPGNNSPLHFGNGTRLTVT.

This clone was detected only a few times. The rearrangement links TRBV6-6 to TRBJ1-5; D is ambiguous. This CDR3 has 12 amino acids. The V gene lost 4 bases and the J gene lost 4 bases, with 5 bases spanning the gap. Germline assignment: CDR1 MNHNY and CDR2 SVGAGI (reference sequence). CDR3 coding DNA: TGTGCCAGCAGTTCAGCTAATCAGCCCCAGCATTTT. This translates into CASSSANQPQHF.

The chain carries TRBV6-4 and TRBJ2-3; TRBD2 matches at 8 bases. This CDR3 contains 15 residues. Looked up from germline, CDR1 is MRHNA and CDR2 is SNTAGT. Unmatched junction bases numbered 5, after V lost 4 bases and J lost 2 bases. This chain's CDR3 is CASSAGGELTDTQYF. The DNA of the CDR3 is TGTGCCAGCAGTGCGGGGGGGGAGCTCACAGATACGCAGTATTTT.

This clone was detected only a few times. The chain combines TRBV28 with TRBJ1-1, with a possible D match to TRBD1 (5 bases). V shed 6 bases and J shed 3 bases, with 14 bases lying between them. Germline loops: CDR1 MDHEN, CDR2 SYDVKM. The CDR3 length is 14 residues. The CDR3 DNA reads as TGTGCCAGCAGGAACTCAGGGTCTGACACTGAAGCTTTCTTT. Translated, it gives CASRNSGSDTEAFF.

In its sample, this clone was seen a few times. The rearrangement joins TRBV7-2 to TRBJ1-1; TRBD1 agrees at 8 bases. J lost 1 base, V lost 5 bases, and 3 bases had no gene match. Germline V lookup: CDR1 SGHTA, CDR2 FQGNSA. The CDR3 covers 14 residues. CDR3 protein: CASSIDRGNTEAFF. CDR3 DNA: TGTGCCAGCAGCATAGACAGGGGGAACACTGAAGCTTTCTTT.

J is TRBJ2-7 and V is TRBV5-1, with D possibly being TRBD2 (5 bases). This CDR3 spans 15 amino acids. V was pared by 5 bases and J by 0 bases, with 15 bases between. The germline V gene has CDR1 SGHRS and CDR2 YFSETQ. For the CDR3, the DNA is TGCGCCAGCAGTCCGGGATCAAGAAGCTCCTACGAGCAGTACTTC. As protein: CASSPGSRSSYEQYF.

The rearrangement joins TRBV7-2 to TRBJ2-7, with D perhaps being TRBD1 or TRBD2 (5 bases each). The germline gives CDR1 SGHTA, CDR2 FQGNSA. CDR3 length: 15 amino acids. The V end was cut by 0 bases, the J end by 0 bases, with 9 bases between. In DNA, the CDR3 is TGTGCCAGCAGCTTAGCGCCAGGGAGCTCCTACGAGCAGTACTTC. Translating gives CASSLAPGSSYEQYF.